These 27 T cell receptor beta chains were sequenced from one sample in a study of cytomegalovirus exposure and HLA in healthy donors. PCR employed 60 Vbeta and 13 Jbeta primers. Method: immunoSEQ multiplex PCR; TCRdb's copy keeps in-frame clones and lacks some. This repertoire shows under 200,000 clones, over 70% found once; its top ten account for over 3%. Sequencing was performed on PBMCs. The receptors derive from a female donor in good health and CMV-seronegative.

This sequence joins TRBV6-5 and TRBJ1-2; possibly TRBD1 for D (6 bases). V was clipped by 4 bases and J by 1 base, with 13 bases between them. In germline, CDR1 is MNHEY, CDR2 SVGAGI. The CDR3 consists of 15 residues. Here the CDR3 reads CASSSRRTVNYGYTF. As DNA, the CDR3 is TGTGCCAGCAGTTCCCGCAGGACAGTTAACTATGGCTACACCTTC.

J is TRBJ1-2 and V is TRBV28; a possible D gene is TRBD1 (5 bases). V lost 5 bases, J lost 5 bases, and 12 bases lay in between. Germline-derived CDR1 and CDR2 are MDHEN and SYDVKM. The CDR3 spans 13 residues. The CDR3 spells CASSPPAGYGYTF. The DNA for the CDR3 is TGTGCCAGCAGTCCCCCCGCAGGGTATGGCTACACCTTC.

The DNA for the CDR3 is TGTGCCAGCAGGACCGGAGGGAGTGGGACCGGGGAGCTGTTTTTT. This gives the protein CASRTGGSGTGELFF. The genes are TRBV6-6 and TRBJ2-2, with a weak D call TRBD2 (6 bases). With 6 bases removed from V and 5 bases from J, the gap between germline ends came to 16 bases. Germline V CDR1 and CDR2: MNHNY, SVGAGI (reference sequence). The CDR3 is made up of 15 amino acids.

The chain has TRBV5-1 and TRBJ1-1; the D is unclear. V lost 0 bases to trimming and J lost 3 bases, with 6 bases between them. Per germline, CDR1 SGHRS and CDR2 YFSETQ. This CDR3 region has 13 residues. The CDR3 coding sequence is TGCGCCAGCAGCTTGGCTAAAGACACTGAAGCTTTCTTT. Translated: CASSLAKDTEAFF.

This sequence joins TRBV4-3 and TRBJ1-1; possible D gene TRBD1, 6 bases. The CDR3 extends over 15 amino acids. Germline CDR1 and CDR2: LGHNA and YSLEER. The V gene lost 0 bases and the J gene lost 6 bases, with 14 bases spanning the gap. In DNA, the CDR3 is TGCGCCAGCAGCCAAGAAGGGGGTCCCGGCGCTGAAGCTTTCTTT. Protein product: CASSQEGGPGAEAFF.

The rearrangement uses TRBV2 and TRBJ2-5; 12 bases are shared with TRBD2. The germline V gene encodes CDR1 SNHLY and CDR2 FYNNEI. V gave up 6 bases and J gave up 5 bases; unmatched junction bases: 7. The CDR3 sequence is 15 residues long. CDR3 loop: CASRRLAGAPETQYF. The DNA for the CDR3 is TGTGCCAGCAGACGACTAGCGGGGGCCCCCGAGACCCAGTACTTC.

The chain employs TRBV23-1 and TRBJ1-5; D is undetermined. TRBV23-1 is recorded as an ORF, its role being uncertain. Trimming left V 2 bases short and J 9 bases short, with 5 bases between. This CDR3 has 11 amino acids. The CDR3 region has the DNA TGCGCCAGCAGTCAAGTCCGGCCCCAGCATTTT. Translation gives CASSQVRPQHF.

This clone was seen just once. The chain joins TRBV6-5 to TRBJ2-7; the D is unclear. The ends were cut back, 10 bases at V and 4 bases at J, with 11 bases in the middle. In germline, CDR1 is MNHEY, CDR2 SVGAGI. The CDR3 is made up of 11 amino acids. The CDR3 loop is CATLGDYEQYF. CDR3 in DNA: TGTGCCACCCTTGGAGATTACGAGCAGTACTTC.

This sequence joins TRBV7-3 and TRBJ1-1, with D maybe TRBD1 (5 bases). Trimming stripped 6 bases from V and 4 bases from J, with 15 bases between. Germline V lookup: CDR1 SGHTA, CDR2 FQGTGA. CDR3 length equals 14 residues. The CDR3 is CASSYRGGGTEAFF. The DNA of the CDR3 is TGTGCCAGCAGTTACCGTGGGGGAGGCACTGAAGCTTTCTTT.

In nucleotides, the CDR3 is TGTGCCAGCAGGTCTAGCGGGGGCAAGACCCAGTACTTC. It encodes CASRSSGGKTQYF. The genes are TRBV6-5 and TRBJ2-5; 10 bases are a match to TRBD2. Germline assignment: CDR1 MNHEY and CDR2 SVGAGI. The CDR3 sequence is 13 residues long. The V segment lost 6 bases and the J segment 6 bases; nucleotides outside the gene matches: 4.

J is TRBJ1-4 and V is TRBV27; TRBD1 matches at 9 bases. This CDR3 has 15 residues. V trimming: 5 bases; J trimming: 8 bases; junction bases outside the gene matches: 9. CDR1 MNHEY and CDR2 SMNVEV come from the germline V gene (reference sequence). In DNA, the CDR3 is TGTGCCAGCAGTCAGCGACAGGGGGACCTGGAAAAACTGTTTTTT. Translated, it gives CASSQRQGDLEKLFF.

The V and J genes are TRBV2 and TRBJ1-4; D not certain. The V gene lost 4 bases and the J gene lost 7 bases, with 10 bases spanning the gap. Per germline, CDR1 SNHLY and CDR2 FYNNEI. This CDR3 comprises 13 residues. This CDR3 is CASSAGRAEKLFF. The CDR3 DNA reads as TGTGCCAGCAGTGCGGGAAGGGCTGAAAAACTGTTTTTT.

This CDR3 is CASSLRSQAMNTEAFF. Here the CDR3 DNA reads TGTGCCAGCAGCCTACGGTCCCAAGCCATGAACACTGAAGCTTTCTTT. The gene calls are TRBV4-2 and TRBJ1-1, with D uncertain. The V gene's germline CDR1 is LGHNA and CDR2 YNFKEQ. V lost 4 bases and J 0 bases, leaving 15 bases between the germline ends. The CDR3 runs 16 residues.

The V call is TRBV4-1, the J call TRBJ1-4, with D unclear. CDR1 and CDR2 from the germline V gene are MGHRA and YSYEKL. Between the trimmed V and J ends, which lost 1 base and 8 bases, there was a span of 14 bases. The CDR3 consists of 15 residues. CDR3 sequence: CASSQAGINREKLFF. CDR3 DNA: TGCGCCAGCAGCCAAGCGGGAATAAATAGGGAAAAACTGTTTTTT.

The rearrangement links TRBV27 to TRBJ1-5, with no clear D. Germline V gene sequence: CDR1 MNHEY, CDR2 SMNVEV (reference sequence). This CDR3 has 15 residues. Trimming pared 6 bases from V and 0 bases from J, leaving 12 bases between. The chain's CDR3 is CASRVTVYSNQPQHF. The DNA of the CDR3 is TGTGCCAGCAGGGTAACAGTTTATAGCAATCAGCCCCAGCATTTT.

This chain joins TRBV7-6 and TRBJ1-6; 8 bases align to TRBD1. Germline values: CDR1 SGHVS, CDR2 FNYEAQ. The CDR3 covers 18 residues. The junction had 17 bases not matched to a gene; V was cut back by 3 bases and J by 10 bases. CDR3: CASSLLRTGGRRESPLHF. The CDR3 region has the DNA TGTGCCAGCAGCTTGCTTAGAACAGGGGGGAGGAGGGAATCACCCCTCCACTTT.

The table lists this clone with a count of one. J is TRBJ2-3 and V is TRBV7-9; 11 bases align to TRBD2. The CDR3 has 15 residues. From germline, CDR1 is SEHNR and CDR2 FQNEAQ (reference sequence). J was trimmed by 2 bases and V by 5 bases; bases with no gene match: 3. The CDR3 region has the DNA TGTGCCAGCAGCCTACTAGCGGGAGTCACAGATACGCAGTATTTT. Translating it yields CASSLLAGVTDTQYF.

This chain uses TRBV27 with TRBJ1-6; no reliable D call. Looked up from germline, CDR1 is MNHEY and CDR2 is SMNVEV (reference sequence). This CDR3 contains 14 residues. V was pared by 5 bases and J by 7 bases, with 12 bases between. CDR3 DNA: TGTGCCAGCAGTCCGGGTCATTCAAATTCACCCCTCCACTTT. Protein sequence: CASSPGHSNSPLHF.

The CDR3 loop is CASSLRGGSGGEQYF. The CDR3 DNA reads as TGTGCCAGCAGCCTACGGGGGGGCAGCGGGGGGGAGCAGTACTTC. The chain couples TRBV7-8 to TRBJ2-7; TRBD2 matches 9 bases. V shed 5 bases, J shed 7 bases, and the junction held 12 bases outside the gene matches. The CDR3 extends over 15 amino acids. Germline lookup yields CDR1 SGHVS and CDR2 FQNEAQ.

The J gene is TRBJ1-4, the V gene TRBV28; possibly TRBD1 for D (6 bases). The CDR3 is 17 residues long. Germline CDR1 reads MDHEN; CDR2 reads SYDVKM. Trimming pared 1 base from V and 5 bases from J, leaving 17 bases between. The CDR3: CASSLSNWGRGNEKLFF. The CDR3 DNA sequence: TGTGCCAGCAGTTTATCTAACTGGGGGCGAGGAAATGAAAAACTGTTTTTT.

The rearrangement joins TRBV6-4 to TRBJ2-1; 8 positions match TRBD2. The J segment lost 0 bases and the V segment lost 2 bases, leaving 0 bases of the junction unmatched. This CDR3 region has 15 residues. Per germline, CDR1 MRHNA and CDR2 SNTAGT. The CDR3 loop is CASSDLAGSYNEQFF. In DNA, the CDR3 is TGTGCCAGCAGTGACCTAGCGGGCTCCTACAATGAGCAGTTCTTC.

The chain carries TRBV10-1 and TRBJ2-1; the D is unclear. Germline V gene data show CDR1 as WNHNN and CDR2 as SYGVQD (reference sequence). V lost 0 bases, J lost 9 bases, and 9 bases lay in between. CDR3 length: 13 residues. The CDR3 loop is CASSESSLAEQFF. The CDR3 coding sequence is TGCGCCAGCAGTGAGTCTAGCTTGGCTGAGCAGTTCTTC.

The chain has TRBV4-3 and TRBJ2-5; 12 positions match TRBD2. The germline V gene encodes CDR1 LGHNA and CDR2 YSLEER. J was trimmed by 4 bases and V by 4 bases; bases with no gene match: 7. The CDR3 length is 16 residues. The CDR3 DNA sequence: TGCGCCAGCAGCCCCGCTAGCGGGGGGGCCTCAGAGACCCAGTACTTC. It specifies CASSPASGGASETQYF.

This clone was detected a few times. The chain employs TRBV10-3 and TRBJ1-1; D is perhaps TRBD1 (6 bases). V was pared by 6 bases and J by 0 bases, with 14 bases between. Germline V gene data show CDR1 as ENHRY and CDR2 as SYGVKD. This CDR3 is 15 amino acids long. The CDR3 coding sequence is TGTGCCATCAGGCATACAGGGCAGATGAACACTGAAGCTTTCTTT. It encodes CAIRHTGQMNTEAFF.

In this sample, this clone is medium-sized. V gene TRBV4-2 combines with J gene TRBJ2-6, with 8 positions matching TRBD2. The CDR3 extends over 16 amino acids. V lost 0 bases to trimming and J lost 2 bases; unmatched junction nucleotides: 0. Germline values: CDR1 LGHNA, CDR2 YNFKEQ. As DNA, the CDR3 is TGTGCCAGCAGCCAAGAAGCGGGGGCTGGGGCCAACGTCCTGACTTTC. Its translation: CASSQEAGAGANVLTF.

This rearrangement joins TRBV7-2 to TRBJ1-6; D not certain. The germline V gene encodes CDR1 SGHTA and CDR2 FQGNSA. CDR3 length: 16 residues. Trimming removed 5 bases from V and 0 bases from J, with 11 bases in between. CDR3 in DNA: TGTGCCAGCAGCCCGATTGGGAGCTCCTATAATTCACCCCTCCACTTT. It is translated as CASSPIGSSYNSPLHF.

Only a few counts were recorded for this clone. The chain carries TRBV28 and TRBJ1-5, with 7 bases aligning to TRBD1. Germline trimming cut 0 bases from V and 7 bases from J; bases unmatched to any gene: 9. Germline CDR1 reads MDHEN; CDR2 reads SYDVKM. The CDR3 runs 16 residues. This CDR3 reads CASSLWAGGRGQPQHF. The CDR3 DNA sequence: TGTGCCAGCAGTTTATGGGCAGGGGGAAGAGGGCAGCCCCAGCATTTT.